This T cell receptor beta chain was obtained from a study of blood T cell repertoires in COVID-19 (dated by TCRdb to between 2020 and 2021). Background on the whole study: The collaborator samples originated in the United States, Italy and Spain and spanned the acute and convalescent phases of COVID-19. Subjects who had been exposed to COVID-19, were actively infected with it, or had recovered from it provided the deeply sampled blood TCRbeta repertoires that made up the dataset. The sample metadata nearly always contained a de-identified subject ID, COVID-19 status, age in years and sex. The material from the prospective study consisted of cDNA or gDNA derived from T cells, B-cell-depleted T cells, or PBMCs. The samples were drawn from two sources: the first 160 participants of the ongoing ImmuneRACE study, and over 1,000 subjects contributed by 6 global collaborators. The repertoires were released in a freely available public database intended as a resource for research on the immune response to SARS-CoV-2. Where HLA class I and class II types were available, the types were taken from metadata supplied by the sample provider, not from assay-based typing. What the work shows at the level of the full study, not this receptor alone: The amount of clinical and demographic metadata varied by source and participant and was provided uncurated.

TCRbeta CDR3 regions were amplified from genomic DNA using the immunoSEQ Assay, a bias-controlled multiplex PCR. Processing in the source paper ran as follows. Within the assay, amplification of reference gene primers was used to estimate how many nucleated cells each sample contained. To quantify the absolute abundance of each unique TCRbeta CDR3 rearrangement, sequence reads were collapsed and filtered. For each sample, productive Simpson clonality was calculated as the square root of Simpson's diversity index across productive rearrangements. TCRdb carries this immuneACCESS record with in-frame sequences only. Its versions omit some clonotypes, under half of them owing to an unresolved V gene in the studies checked, with the rest unexplained. V and J calls and clone size follow that table, whereas D and trimming were derived from the DNA. Counted in this sample were fewer than 250,000 clones; 85% to 90% of them appeared once. Of the sample, 0.7% to 0.85% falls within the top ten clones.

Whole blood was collected in K2EDTA tubes by collaborating institutions according to the institutions' own protocols. For TCRbeta analysis, collaborators shipped samples as frozen whole blood, isolated PBMCs, or DNA extracted from either of those sample types. Worth noting for this clone: Its specific antigen is unknown. One base away there is no much larger clone; base qualities are not given.

The CDR3 starts with the cysteine, ends with the phenylalanine, and has 14 residues. Of all the DNA, just the CDR3 is kept, 42 bases in frame from base 1. CDR1 SGHNT and CDR2 YENEEA were looked up in the germline V gene. Here V drops 0 bases and J drops 8 bases, and the junction holds 2 bases not matched to any gene. The sample comprised peripheral blood. The chain joins TRBV11-3 to TRBJ1-4, with 8 bases in between that match TRBD1. The clonotype originates from a woman in her 70s with acute or convalescent COVID-19. The CDR3 reads as follows: CASSLDRTGEKLFF. The nucleotide sequence reads TGTGCCAGCAGCTTAGATCGGACAGGGGAAAAACTGTTTTTT.